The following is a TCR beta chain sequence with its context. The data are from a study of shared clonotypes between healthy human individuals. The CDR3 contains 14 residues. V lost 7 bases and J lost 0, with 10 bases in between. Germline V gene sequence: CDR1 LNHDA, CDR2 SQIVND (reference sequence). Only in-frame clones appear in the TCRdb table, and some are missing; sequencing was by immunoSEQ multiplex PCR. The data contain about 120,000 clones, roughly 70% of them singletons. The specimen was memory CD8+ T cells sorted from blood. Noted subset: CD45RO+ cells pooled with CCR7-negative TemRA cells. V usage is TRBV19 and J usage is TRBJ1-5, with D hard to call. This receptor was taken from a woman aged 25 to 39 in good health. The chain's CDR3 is CASKRAGSNQPQHF. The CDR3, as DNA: TGTGCCAGTAAGCGGGCAGGTAGCAATCAGCCCCAGCATTTT.